Each of the 5 T cell receptor beta chains below was sequenced from the same sample in a study of neurological immune-mediated disorders. Time point denoted: longitudinal time-point 1 (baseline). Each CDR3 protein is one row after TCRdb ran MiXCR on the 5' RACE reads. The table records more than 70,000 distinct CDR3 sequences, about 9.4% of them present only once. The source material was PBMCs. The receptors shown here come from a man aged 25 to 45 in good health.

In its sample, this clonotype was seen many times. The chain is built from TRBV29-1 and TRBJ2-1, with 9 bases lining up with TRBD1. The CDR3 consists of 15 residues. Germline lookup yields CDR1 SQVTM and CDR2 ANQGSEA. V lost 4 bases and J lost 3; bases outside the gene matches: 7. Here the CDR3 DNA reads TGCAGCGTTGCCGGGGACAGGGTTGGCTACAATGAGCAGTTCTTC. Translating it yields CSVAGDRVGYNEQFF.

This clonotype was counted a few times. J is TRBJ1-1 and V is TRBV7-2; maybe TRBD1 (6 bases). The germline V and J ends were trimmed by 3 bases and 1 base, with 9 bases remaining between them. The CDR3 covers 14 residues. The V gene's germline CDR1 is SGHTA and CDR2 FQGNSA. The CDR3 loop reads CASSFQGTNTEAFF. CDR3 in DNA: TGTGCCAGCAGCTTCCAGGGGACGAACACTGAAGCTTTCTTT.

This clonotype was seen repeatedly, ten times or more. The V and J genes are TRBV10-3 and TRBJ2-7, with D unclear. The V gene's germline CDR1 is ENHRY and CDR2 SYGVKD. The CDR3 sequence is 14 residues long. V lost 7 bases and J 0 bases, leaving 13 bases between the germline ends. This CDR3 is CAINTSPTSYEQYF. The CDR3 coding sequence is TGTGCCATCAACACCAGTCCAACCTCCTACGAGCAGTACTTC.

This clonotype came up many times. The chain employs TRBV20-1 and TRBJ2-3; the D gene is possibly TRBD2 (6 bases). Germline CDR1 and CDR2: DFQATT and SNEGSKA (reference sequence). Trimming shortened V by 5 bases and J by 0 bases, and 21 bases separated the two germline ends. There are 17 residues in the CDR3. CDR3 loop: CSAWSYGSPTSTDTQYF. The DNA for the CDR3 is TGCAGTGCTTGGAGCTACGGGAGCCCTACTAGCACAGATACGCAGTATTTT.

This clonotype was seen many times. This sequence joins TRBV7-6 and TRBJ2-7; D gene unclear. The CDR3 has 13 amino acids. Per germline, CDR1 SGHVS and CDR2 FNYEAQ. V lost 2 bases to trimming and J lost 6 bases, with 11 bases between them. This CDR3 reads CASSLLSPGEQYF. The CDR3 DNA sequence: TGTGCCAGCAGCTTATTGTCGCCAGGCGAGCAGTACTTC.